The T cell receptor beta chain described here comes from a study of cytomegalovirus exposure and HLA in healthy donors. Study overall: Inside one of the first data releases sat tens of millions of unique TCRs taken from HLA-typed donors. Study results and limitations: A later analysis showed TCR association rates differing by HLA locus, peaking at DRB1 and lowest at HLA-C. Relative to the approximately 700-donor mean, N-insertions were reportedly fewer in an Asian-associated ancestry cluster in a later analysis.

The CDR3 has 13 residues. The V and J ends lost 3 bases and 7 bases, in that order; junction bases with no gene match: 6. The germline V gene has CDR1 MGHDK and CDR2 SYGVNS. 60 Vbeta and 13 Jbeta primers were used in PCR. The assay was immunoSEQ multiplex PCR, and TCRdb's table has in-frame clones only and misses some. The table has 200,000 to 250,000 clones, over 75% seen once. In regard to this clone: As yet, its antigen is unknown.

This receptor was taken from a man younger than 35 in good health and CMV-seronegative. Sequenced material: PBMCs. The chain carries TRBV25-1 and TRBJ2-7, with 7 bases fitting TRBD1. CDR3 sequence reads: CASSERGPQEQYF. In DNA, the CDR3 is TGTGCCAGCAGTGAGAGGGGGCCCCAGGAGCAGTACTTC.